This T cell receptor beta chain was captured by sequencing in a study of OX40 agonist ivuxolimab in advanced cancers. Losses at the gene ends were 5 bases for V and 6 bases for J; bases not matched to a gene: 10. The germline CDR1 and CDR2 sequences are LNHDA and SQIVND (reference sequence). CDR3 length: 16 residues. Remarks on this clone: Antigen: not known.

Clones were read by immunoSEQ multiplex PCR, and TCRdb kept only the in-frame ones, dropping some. This table has roughly 75,000 clones, more than 85% appearing once. Study-wide results and caveats: What antigens the expanded peripheral T cells recognized was never established.

The TCR originated in an adult with an advanced solid tumor such as melanoma, head and neck, liver or kidney cancer. Here the sequenced sample was CD4+ or CD8+ T cells sorted from blood, taken in a trial of the OX40 agonist ivuxolimab. The V and J genes are TRBV19 and TRBJ2-4; TRBD2 agrees at 10 bases. CDR3 in amino acids: CASSLNLASGRNIQYF. Written as DNA, the CDR3 is TGTGCCAGTAGTCTTAACTTAGCTAGCGGGAGAAACATTCAGTACTTC. Based on the CDR3 plus reference TRBV19 and TRBJ2-4, the full variable domain is DGGITQSPKYLFRKEGQNVTLSCEQNLNHDAMYWYRQDPGQGLRLIYYSQIVNDFQKGDIAEGYSVSREKKESFPLTVTSAQKNPTAFYLCASSLNLASGRNIQYFGAGTRLSVL.